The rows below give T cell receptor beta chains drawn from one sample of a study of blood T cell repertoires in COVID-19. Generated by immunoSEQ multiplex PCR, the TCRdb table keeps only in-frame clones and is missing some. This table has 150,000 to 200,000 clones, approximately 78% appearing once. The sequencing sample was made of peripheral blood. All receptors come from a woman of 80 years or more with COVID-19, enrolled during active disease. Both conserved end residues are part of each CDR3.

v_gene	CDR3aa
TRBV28	CASSLLPGLTTENNEQFF
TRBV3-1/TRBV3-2	CASSQSPGPQGGEQYF
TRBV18	CASSGTGWNTEAFF
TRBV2	CASSDFSGANVLTF
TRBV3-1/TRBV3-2	CASSPDRPPYGYTF
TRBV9	CASSATRNTGELFF
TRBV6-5	CASSPQQGGTEAFF
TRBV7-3	CASSLDGLSDRNGYTF
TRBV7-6	CASSLENYRGAGNTIYF
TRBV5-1	CASSLGTGRITEAFF